The 8 T cell receptor beta chains below come from one sample, sequenced in a study of spatial heterogeneity in lung cancer. Broader study findings: Mutation counts in tumors were tracked by counts of expanded intratumoral alpha and beta TCRs.

Their antigens are not known. Time point specified: sample taken at primary tumor resection. TCRdb independently ran MiXCR on the 5' RACE reads; one entry per CDR3 protein. The sample contains about 11,000 distinct CDR3 sequences, about 5% of which appear only once. This material consisted of lung tumor tissue, taken at surgery. The receptors were gathered from a male donor with early-stage non-small cell lung cancer.

This clonotype was seen repeatedly, ten times or more. Because the library targeted alpha chains, this beta chain is an off-target read whose size means little. The genes are TRBV9 and TRBJ2-1; 9 nucleotides match TRBD1. Germline V lookup: CDR1 SGDLS, CDR2 YYNGEE. J was trimmed by 6 bases and V by 0 bases; bases with no gene match: 1. There are 14 residues in the CDR3. CDR3 in DNA: TGTGCCAGCAGCGTAGCGGGACAGGGCAATGAGCAGTTCTTC. As protein: CASSVAGQGNEQFF.

The sample holds many counts of this clonotype. A library made for alpha chains picked up this beta chain off target, so its size means little. The V call is TRBV9, the J call TRBJ1-4; 7 positions match TRBD1. The CDR3 runs to 15 residues. Germline V gene lookup returns CDR1 SGDLS and CDR2 YYNGEE. Germline trimming cut 4 bases from V and 8 bases from J; bases unmatched to any gene: 11. The DNA for the CDR3 is TGTGCCAGCAGCCCTACCCCCCTGACAGGGGAAAAACTGTTTTTT. Protein product: CASSPTPLTGEKLFF.

In this sample, this clonotype turned up many times. Because this beta chain is a stray read in a library intended to capture alpha chains, its abundance should not be given much weight. CDR3 sequence reads: CASSLQAYHNEKLFF. Written as DNA, the CDR3 is TGCGCCAGCAGCTTACAGGCGTACCACAATGAAAAACTGTTTTTT. The chain recombines TRBV5-1 with TRBJ1-4, with D maybe TRBD1 (5 bases). The CDR3 has 15 residues. CDR1 is SGHRS, CDR2 YFSETQ, per germline. The V end was cut by 2 bases, the J end by 5 bases, with 13 bases between.

This clonotype is classed as medium-sized. The library was designed around alpha chains, so this beta chain is a stray read whose abundance carries little weight. This chain uses TRBV5-6 with TRBJ1-5; TRBD1 might be the D (6 bases). This CDR3 is built from 14 residues. Trimming removed 5 bases from V and 3 bases from J, with 12 bases in between. In germline, CDR1 is SGHDT, CDR2 YYEEEE. CDR3 loop: CASSLPGHNQPQHF. The DNA for the CDR3 is TGTGCCAGCAGTTTACCGGGACACAATCAGCCCCAGCATTTT.

Regarding this clonotype: This beta chain is a stray read from a library made for alpha chains; its abundance is not meaningful. The chain has TRBV27 and TRBJ2-2; possible D gene TRBD1, 5 bases. Trimming took off 6 bases at V and 5 bases at J, with 13 bases between the two ends. This CDR3 has 14 residues. CDR1 and CDR2 (germline): MNHEY, SMNVEV (reference sequence). For the CDR3, the DNA is TGTGCCAGCAGAGGGGCCCTTGGGACCGGGGAGCTGTTTTTT. As protein: CASRGALGTGELFF.

This clonotype was seen ten or more times. As an off-target read in a library built for alpha chains, this beta chain has a frequency of little significance. The chain recombines TRBV5-1 with TRBJ1-1, with D maybe TRBD1 (5 bases). V lost 7 bases, J lost 0 bases, and 13 bases lay in between. Germline CDR1 is SGHRS and CDR2 is YFSETQ. The CDR3 spans 14 residues. The CDR3 loop reads CASADGGMNTEAFF. The CDR3 DNA sequence: TGCGCCAGCGCTGACGGGGGTATGAACACTGAAGCTTTCTTT.

This clonotype was detected ten times or more. The size of this beta chain means little, since it is a stray read in a library made for alpha chains. The chain employs TRBV27 and TRBJ2-2; D call uncertain. From germline, CDR1 is MNHEY and CDR2 SMNVEV (reference sequence). The V end lost 2 bases, the J end lost 5 bases, and 12 bases lay between the germline ends. The CDR3 is 15 amino acids. As DNA, the CDR3 is TGTGCCAGCAGTTTACACGGGTCCTGGACCGGGGAGCTGTTTTTT. It yields the protein CASSLHGSWTGELFF.

This clonotype was counted at least ten times. This beta chain is off target for a library built for alpha chains, so its abundance means little. This sequence joins TRBV10-3 and TRBJ2-3; D may match TRBD1 or TRBD2 (5 bases each). Germline V CDR1 and CDR2: ENHRY, SYGVKD. The V and J ends lost 2 bases and 6 bases respectively, with 12 bases between them. The CDR3 runs to 14 residues. CDR3 amino acids: CAISEGGSLDTQYF. DNA for the CDR3: TGTGCCATCAGTGAGGGGGGAAGTCTGGATACGCAGTATTTT.